Each of the 16 T cell receptor beta chains below was sequenced from the same sample in a study of blood T cell repertoires in COVID-19. Sequencing was performed with immunoSEQ multiplex PCR; in TCRdb, only in-frame clones are kept and a portion is missing. Of about 190,000 clones detected, roughly 90% appear once; the ten largest clones hold nearly 0.55%. The specimen was peripheral blood. All receptors derive from a man aged 50 or older with acute or convalescent COVID-19.

This clone has only one observation. This chain joins TRBV9 and TRBJ1-2; D not resolved. This CDR3 region has 18 residues. Germline V lookup: CDR1 SGDLS, CDR2 YYNGEE. With 4 bases removed from V and 3 bases from J, the gap between germline ends came to 25 bases. Here the CDR3 DNA reads TGTGCCAGCAGCCTTACTCCTAGTGTGGGAGGGTTGGACTATGGCTACACCTTC. Residues: CASSLTPSVGGLDYGYTF.

The rearrangement uses TRBV30 and TRBJ1-5; D ambiguous. Deletions cut 1 base from V and 0 bases from J, with 7 bases between. Germline V gene data show CDR1 as GTSNPN and CDR2 as SVGIG (reference sequence). The CDR3 totals 14 residues. In DNA form, the CDR3 reads TGTGCCTGGAGTGGCACTTATAGCAATCAGCCCCAGCATTTT. Translating it yields CAWSGTYSNQPQHF.

This clone was seen only once. V usage is TRBV5-1 and J usage is TRBJ2-1; no clear D gene. CDR3 length equals 14 residues. Germline-derived CDR1 and CDR2 are SGHRS and YFSETQ. V shed 0 bases and J shed 8 bases, with 12 bases lying between them. CDR3 sequence (DNA): TGCGCCAGCAGCTTGGCCCTAGACTTGGATGAGCAGTTCTTC. Translated: CASSLALDLDEQFF.

The rearrangement uses TRBV10-3 and TRBJ1-3; no clear D gene. This CDR3 comprises 14 residues. The germline V gene has CDR1 ENHRY and CDR2 SYGVKD. The ends were cut back, 0 bases at V and 3 bases at J, with 6 bases in the middle. The CDR3 DNA reads as TGTGCCATCAGTGAGTCGACGGGTGGAAACACCATATATTTT. It yields the protein CAISESTGGNTIYF.

This chain connects TRBV19 to TRBJ1-5, with TRBD1 matching 10 bases. The CDR3 runs to 16 residues. Germline CDR1 LNHDA, CDR2 SQIVND (reference sequence). Trimming cost V 3 bases and J 4 bases; bases outside gene matches: 6. CDR3 in DNA: TGTGCCAGTAGTATGGGAGACAGGGGGCCTAATCAGCCCCAGCATTTT. Translated: CASSMGDRGPNQPQHF.

J is TRBJ2-5 and V is TRBV5-1; the D gene is possibly TRBD2 (6 bases). CDR3 length: 14 residues. Deletions cut 0 bases from V and 5 bases from J, with 11 bases between. Per germline, CDR1 SGHRS and CDR2 YFSETQ. Here the CDR3 DNA reads TGCGCCAGCAGCTTGGTTAGCGGCGGGGAGACCCAGTACTTC. As protein: CASSLVSGGETQYF. Variable domain in full (rest from reference TRBV5-1 and TRBJ2-5): KAGVTQTPRYLIKTRGQQVTLSCSPISGHRSVSWYQQTPGQGLQFLFEYFSETQRNKGNFPGRFSGRQFSNSRSEMNVSTLELGDSALYLCASSLVSGGETQYFGPGTRLLVL.

A note on this clone: The sample has other DNA sequences that encode this CDR3 too. The V call is TRBV7-6, the J call TRBJ1-5; D perhaps matches TRBD1 (5 bases). Trimming shortened V by 4 bases and J by 3 bases, and 10 bases separated the two germline ends. This CDR3 region has 14 residues. Germline V gene lookup returns CDR1 SGHVS and CDR2 FNYEAQ. CDR3 DNA: TGTGCCAGCAGCTCTACAGGTTACAATCAGCCCCAGCATTTT. Its translation: CASSSTGYNQPQHF.

The chain joins TRBV27 to TRBJ1-3, with a tentative D call TRBD1 (6 bases). Germline loops: CDR1 MNHEY, CDR2 SMNVEV (reference sequence). Between the trimmed V and J ends, which lost 2 bases and 4 bases, there was a span of 12 bases. This CDR3 region has 15 residues. CDR3 nucleotides: TGTGCCAGCAGTTTACGGGGGGCGGCAGGAAACACCATATATTTT. Protein: CASSLRGAAGNTIYF.

The chain joins TRBV28 to TRBJ2-3, with 7 bases aligning to TRBD1. Germline CDR1 reads MDHEN; CDR2 reads SYDVKM. J gave up 2 bases and V 3 bases, and 11 bases lay outside the gene matches. The CDR3 extends over 17 amino acids. CDR3 region: CASSFNKGQRFTDTQYF. CDR3 DNA: TGTGCCAGCAGTTTCAATAAGGGACAGCGATTCACAGATACGCAGTATTTT. The entire variable domain, with the rest obtained from reference TRBV28 and TRBJ2-3, is as follows: DVKVTQSSRYLVKRTGEKVFLECVQDMDHENMFWYRQDPGLGLRLIYFSYDVKMKEKGDIPEGYSVSREKKERFSLILESASTNQTSMYLCASSFNKGQRFTDTQYFGPGTRLTVL.

The V gene is TRBV27, the J gene TRBJ2-2; 9 nucleotides agree with TRBD1. The V gene's germline CDR1 is MNHEY and CDR2 SMNVEV (reference sequence). J was trimmed by 6 bases and V by 5 bases; bases with no gene match: 10. The CDR3 contains 16 residues. The CDR3 nucleotides read TGTGCCAGCAGTACCACCGGGACAGGGACATCCGGGGAGCTGTTTTTT. It codes for CASSTTGTGTSGELFF.

The V and J genes are TRBV11-2 and TRBJ2-7, with TRBD2 matching over 8 bases. Germline lookup yields CDR1 SGHAT and CDR2 FQNNGV. The CDR3 length is 17 residues. The V and J ends lost 0 bases and 2 bases, in that order; junction bases with no gene match: 9. The CDR3 DNA sequence: TGTGCCAGCAGCTTAGATAGGGAGCGGGAGTGGACCTACGAGCAGTACTTC. Translating gives CASSLDREREWTYEQYF.

CDR3 nucleotide sequence: TGTGCCAGCAGTTATGGGGCCGGGACAGCCAGCACAGATACGCAGTATTTT. Translating it yields CASSYGAGTASTDTQYF. The V and J genes are TRBV6-2 or TRBV6-3 and TRBJ2-3; 7 nucleotides agree with TRBD1. V gave up 3 bases and J gave up 0 bases; unmatched junction bases: 9. The CDR3 totals 17 residues. Germline V lookup: CDR1 MNHEY, CDR2 SVGEGT.

V usage is TRBV2 and J usage is TRBJ1-1; D might be TRBD1 (6 bases). CDR1 SNHLY and CDR2 FYNNEI come from the germline V gene. V lost 8 bases and J lost 2, with 12 bases in between. This CDR3 has 13 residues. The chain's CDR3 is CASGGDSNTEAFF. The CDR3 coding sequence is TGTGCCAGCGGGGGCGACTCTAACACTGAAGCTTTCTTT.

In DNA form, the CDR3 reads TGCGCCAGCAGCTTCGGGACTAGCGGGTCTTCCGAGCAGTACGTC. This gives the protein CASSFGTSGSSEQYV. This chain joins TRBV5-1 and TRBJ2-7, with 12 bases lining up with TRBD2. The junction had 6 bases not matched to a gene; V was cut back by 2 bases and J by 6 bases. This CDR3 comprises 15 residues. Germline V gene sequence: CDR1 SGHRS, CDR2 YFSETQ.

This chain links TRBV3-1 (or the pseudogene TRBV3-2) with TRBJ1-2, with no clear D. The CDR3 totals 11 residues. Trimming stripped 5 bases from V and 8 bases from J, with 9 bases between. Per the germline V gene, CDR1 is LGHDT and CDR2 is YNNKEL (reference sequence). The CDR3 spells CASSSGGGYTF. DNA for the CDR3: TGTGCCAGCAGCAGCGGAGGCGGCTACACCTTC.

This rearrangement joins TRBV6-5 to TRBJ2-5; the D gene is possibly TRBD1 (5 bases). Trimming cost V 6 bases and J 5 bases, with 10 bases left between them. CDR3 length: 12 residues. Germline V gene sequence: CDR1 MNHEY, CDR2 SVGAGI. The CDR3 here is CASRRTYETQYF. The CDR3 nucleotides read TGTGCCAGCAGGCGGACATACGAGACCCAGTACTTC.